The rows below give T cell receptor beta chains drawn from one sample of a study of blood T cell repertoires in COVID-19. Data came from immunoSEQ multiplex PCR; TCRdb stores just in-frame clones and leaves some out. The table records tens of thousands of clones, approximately 84% of them present only once. The sample was peripheral blood. These receptor sequences come from a man between 45 and 60 years old with acute or convalescent COVID-19. The CDR3 runs from the conserved cysteine through the conserved F or W. The D gene is left open where the match is weak. The listing skips clone size in some rows; elsewhere it reads once, few, many or a size class.

clone_size cdr3_length j_call v_call d_call cdr3_nt cdr3_aa
NA 14 TRBJ2-5 TRBV18 NA TGTGCCAGCTCACGCGGGACAGACCAAGAGACCCAGTACTTC CASSRGTDQETQYF
NA 16 TRBJ2-7 TRBV9 NA TGTGCCAGCAGCGTAGCAGGCCAGGAGGACTCCTACGAGCAGTACTTC CASSVAGQEDSYEQYF
NA 14 TRBJ2-7 TRBV5-1 TRBD2 TGCGCCAGCAGCTTGGGCGGGGGGACCTACGAGCAGTACTTC CASSLGGGTYEQYF
NA 15 TRBJ1-4 TRBV7-9 NA TGTGCCAGCAGCTTCCCGTCTACAACTAATGAAAAACTGTTTTTT CASSFPSTTNEKLFF
NA 14 TRBJ2-7 TRBV10-2 TRBD2 TGCGCCAGCAGACAGCGGGGGAGCTCCTACGAGCAGTACTTC CASRQRGSSYEQYF
NA 19 TRBJ1-2 TRBV9 TRBD1 TGTGCCAGCAGCGTAGCTACGAGAGGACAGGGGGCACCTAACTATGGCTACACCTTC CASSVATRGQGAPNYGYTF
NA 17 TRBJ2-5 TRBV5-1 TRBD2 TGCGCCAGCAGCTTGGCCCGCGGCGGGGGGGCCCCAGTCCCCCAGTACTTC CASSLARGGGAPVPQYF
NA 13 TRBJ1-5 TRBV30 NA TGTGCCTGGAGTGTGGCAGGCAATCAGCCCCAGCATTTT CAWSVAGNQPQHF
NA 13 TRBJ2-1 TRBV19 NA TGTGCCAGTAGTAACCAGGGTCCCAATGAGCAGTTCTTC CASSNQGPNEQFF
NA 12 TRBJ2-1 TRBV19 NA TGTGCCAGTAAAGGCAGGGACAATGAGCAGTTCTTC CASKGRDNEQFF
NA 13 TRBJ2-7 TRBV18 NA TGTGCCAGCTCACCACAGCCAGACGGGGAGCAGTACTTC CASSPQPDGEQYF
NA 16 TRBJ2-5 TRBV7-3 TRBD2 TGTGCCAGCAGCTTAGGGGGACTAGCGGGGCAAGAGACCCAGTACTTC CASSLGGLAGQETQYF
NA 13 TRBJ1-3 TRBV11-2 NA TGTGCCAGCAGCCAAAACAGAGGAAACACCATATATTTT CASSQNRGNTIYF
NA 16 TRBJ2-3 TRBV4-1 NA TGCGCCAGCAGCCCAGGGGGCGGGGGGGCCGGAGATACGCAGTATTTT CASSPGGGGAGDTQYF
once 13 TRBJ1-2 TRBV6-6 NA TGTGCCAGCACCGCCCAGGGGTTGGGTGGCTACACCTTC CASTAQGLGGYTF
NA 13 TRBJ2-1 TRBV29-1 TRBD2 TGCAGCGCCCCGGGACTAGGCTACAATGAGCAGTTCTTC CSAPGLGYNEQFF
NA 16 TRBJ1-4 TRBV12-5 TRBD1 TGTGCTAGTGGAGCCGAGGGGGCCGGAACTAATGAAAAACTGTTTTTT CASGAEGAGTNEKLFF
NA 15 TRBJ2-1 TRBV7-3 TRBD1 TGTGCCAGCAGCTTGGACAGGGGACCCTACAATGAGCAGTTCTTC CASSLDRGPYNEQFF
NA 13 TRBJ2-5 TRBV5-1 NA TGCGCCAGCAGCTTCCCGGGGGAAGAGACCCAGTACTTC CASSFPGEETQYF
NA 17 TRBJ1-3 TRBV7-3 NA TGTGCCAGCAGCTTAAATGGAGGTGGGAGGACTGGAAACACCATATATTTT CASSLNGGGRTGNTIYF
NA 15 TRBJ1-3 TRBV5-1 TRBD1 TGCGCCAGCAGCATTACAGGGGGCCAGGGAAACACCATATATTTT CASSITGGQGNTIYF
NA 14 TRBJ1-5 TRBV6-5 TRBD1 TGTGCCAGCAGTCATACAGGGGCAAATCAGCCCCAGCATTTT CASSHTGANQPQHF
NA 14 TRBJ1-1 TRBV19 NA TGTGCCAGTAGTTACGACAGACGATCCACTGAAGCTTTCTTT CASSYDRRSTEAFF
NA 15 TRBJ2-3 TRBV5-4 TRBD2 TGTGCCAGCAGTTCTAGCGGGAGGGCTCCAGATACGCAGTATTTT CASSSSGRAPDTQYF
NA 15 TRBJ1-1 TRBV5-6 NA TGTGCCAGCAGCTTGGGTTCTGTCCTCTCCACTGAAGCTTTCTTT CASSLGSVLSTEAFF
NA 13 TRBJ1-5 TRBV2 TRBD1 TGTGCCAGCAGTGGACAGGGGGTCGGGCCCCAGCATTTT CASSGQGVGPQHF
NA 14 TRBJ2-1 TRBV11-1 NA TGTGCCAGCAGTTCCGGACTGCTAAACAATGAGCAGTTCTTC CASSSGLLNNEQFF
NA 15 TRBJ1-3 TRBV28 TRBD1 TGTGCCAGCAGCGCCCAGGGGGCAACTGGAAACACCATATATTTT CASSAQGATGNTIYF
NA 16 TRBJ2-5 TRBV3-1/TRBV3-2 TRBD2 TGTGCCAGCAGAAAAGTGGGAGCGGGGCCTTGGGAGACCCAGTACTTC CASRKVGAGPWETQYF
NA 14 TRBJ1-2 TRBV19 NA TGTGCCAGTACCCCCGGGCAGCGGAACTATGGCTACACCTTC CASTPGQRNYGYTF
NA 16 TRBJ2-1 TRBV11-2 TRBD2 TGTGCCAGCAGCGCGTCTAGCGGGAGGGCCGGTAATGAGCAGTTCTTC CASSASSGRAGNEQFF
NA 14 TRBJ2-1 TRBV9 TRBD1 TGTGCCAGCAGCGTAGATGGGACAGCCAATGAGCAGTTCTTC CASSVDGTANEQFF
few 15 TRBJ2-7 TRBV9 TRBD1 TGTGCCAGCAGCGTAGATTCCAGGGGGCTCTACGAGCAGTACTTC CASSVDSRGLYEQYF
NA 14 TRBJ1-2 TRBV19 NA TGTGCCAGTAGTATAGCAGGCACACTTTATGGCTACACCTTC CASSIAGTLYGYTF
NA 15 TRBJ2-7 TRBV18 NA TGTGCCAGCTCACCACCGACTCAAGATAACTACGAGCAGTACTTC CASSPPTQDNYEQYF
NA 17 TRBJ2-3 TRBV9 TRBD2 TGTGCCAGCAGCGTAGGTTCCGGGAGGGCCGGCCCAGATACGCAGTATTTT CASSVGSGRAGPDTQYF
NA 14 TRBJ2-5 TRBV7-9 NA TGTGCCAGCAGTTCTGACTGGGTCGGGGAGACCCAGTACTTC CASSSDWVGETQYF
NA 14 TRBJ1-2 TRBV19 TRBD1 TGTGCCAGTAGTACGACAGGGGGCGACTATGGCTACACCTTC CASSTTGGDYGYTF
few 14 TRBJ1-2 TRBV30 NA TGTGCCTGGAGTAGACCCCCGAGGTTCTATGGCTACACCTTC CAWSRPPRFYGYTF
NA 16 TRBJ2-2 TRBV2 TRBD1 TGTGCCAGCAGTGAAAGGACAGGAACGGGGACCGGGGAGCTGTTTTTT CASSERTGTGTGELFF
NA 16 TRBJ1-4 TRBV7-9 NA TGTGCCAGCAGCTTAGGACAGGTCGTAACTAATGAAAAACTGTTTTTT CASSLGQVVTNEKLFF
NA 11 TRBJ1-4 TRBV19 NA TGTGCCAGTAGGATCGGGGAAAAACTGTTTTTT CASRIGEKLFF
NA 14 TRBJ2-3 TRBV5-1 TRBD2 TGCGCCAGCAGCCCGGGACTAGTTTCAGATACGCAGTATTTT CASSPGLVSDTQYF
NA 13 TRBJ2-7 TRBV9 NA TGTGCCAGCAGCGTCCACGACAGCTACGAGCAGTACTTC CASSVHDSYEQYF
NA 14 TRBJ2-7 TRBV5-4 TRBD2 TGTGCCAGCAGCGCCGGGACTAGCGTCTACGAGCAGTACTTC CASSAGTSVYEQYF
NA 11 TRBJ1-1 TRBV20-1 TRBD1 TGCAGTGCTAGAGATCAAAGGGACAGTATTTTT CSARDQRDSIF
NA 14 TRBJ2-2 TRBV5-1 TRBD1 TGCGCCAGCAGCTTGAACAGGGGGACCGGGGAGCTGTTTTTT CASSLNRGTGELFF
NA 14 TRBJ2-1 TRBV6-6 TRBD1 TGTGCCAGCAGTTATAGCGGACAGGGGAGTGAGCAGTTCTTC CASSYSGQGSEQFF
NA 14 TRBJ2-5 TRBV4-2 NA TGTGCCAGCAGCCAACCGGGAGATAGAGAGACCCAGTACTTC CASSQPGDRETQYF